This T cell receptor (beta chain) was captured by sequencing in a study of blood T cell repertoires in COVID-19. Looking at the study overall: Samples representing acute and convalescent COVID-19 were sourced from the United States, Italy and Spain. Sources were T cells, B-cell-depleted T cells, or PBMCs; the material itself was cDNA or gDNA.

The V end lost 0 bases, the J end lost 1 base, and 9 bases lay between the germline ends. Germline CDR1 is SGHNT and CDR2 is YENEEA. The CDR3 has 15 residues. The Seattle patients, enrolled during active infection, were followed longitudinally. Per the original data handling: Reference gene primer amplification gave estimated nucleated cell counts. Libraries were prepared by immunoSEQ multiplex PCR; TCRdb keeps only in-frame clonotypes and omits some of them. V, J and clone size reflect that table, while D and trimming were determined from the DNA. The table lists under 200,000 clones, 70% to 90% of them singletons.

V gene TRBV11-3 combines with J gene TRBJ1-1; D not certain. This TCR derives from a man aged 55 to 70 with COVID-19, enrolled during active disease. Sequencing used peripheral blood. The CDR3 protein is CASSLEGGRNTEAFF. CDR3 bases: TGTGCCAGCAGCTTAGAGGGAGGGAGGAACACTGAAGCTTTCTTT.